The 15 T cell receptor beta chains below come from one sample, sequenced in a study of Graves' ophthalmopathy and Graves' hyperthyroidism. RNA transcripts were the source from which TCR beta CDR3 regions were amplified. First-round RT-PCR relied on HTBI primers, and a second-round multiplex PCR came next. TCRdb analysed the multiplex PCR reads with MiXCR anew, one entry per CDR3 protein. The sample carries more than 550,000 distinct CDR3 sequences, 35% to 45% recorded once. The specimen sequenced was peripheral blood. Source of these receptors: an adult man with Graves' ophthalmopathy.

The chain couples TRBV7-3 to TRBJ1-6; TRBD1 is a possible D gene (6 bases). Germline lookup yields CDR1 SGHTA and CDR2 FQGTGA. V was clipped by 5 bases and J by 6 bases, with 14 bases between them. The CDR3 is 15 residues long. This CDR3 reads CASSQWTDANSPLHF. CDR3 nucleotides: TGTGCCAGCAGCCAGTGGACAGACGCTAATTCACCCCTCCACTTT.

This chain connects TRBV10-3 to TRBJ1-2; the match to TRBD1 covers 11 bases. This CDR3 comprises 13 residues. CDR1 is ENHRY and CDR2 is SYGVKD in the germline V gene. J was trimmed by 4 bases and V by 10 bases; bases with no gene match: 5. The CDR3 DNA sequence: TGTGCCAGTCGGACAGGGGGCGTCTATGGCTACACCTTC. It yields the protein CASRTGGVYGYTF.

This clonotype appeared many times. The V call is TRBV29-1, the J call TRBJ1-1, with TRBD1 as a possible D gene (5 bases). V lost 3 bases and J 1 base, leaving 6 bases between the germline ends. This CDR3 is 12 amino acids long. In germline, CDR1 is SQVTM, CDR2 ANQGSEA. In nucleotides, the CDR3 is TGCAGCGTTGACGACAGGAACACTGAAGCTTTCTTT. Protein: CSVDDRNTEAFF.

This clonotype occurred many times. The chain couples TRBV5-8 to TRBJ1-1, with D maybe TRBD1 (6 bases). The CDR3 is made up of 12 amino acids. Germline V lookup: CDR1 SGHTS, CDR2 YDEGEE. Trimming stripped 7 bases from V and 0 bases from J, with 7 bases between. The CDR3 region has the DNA TGTGCCAGCGGACAGCTGAACACTGAAGCTTTCTTT. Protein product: CASGQLNTEAFF. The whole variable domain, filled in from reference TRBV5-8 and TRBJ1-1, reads EAGVTQSPTHLIKTRGQQATLRCSPISGHTSVYWYQQALGLGLQFLLWYDEGEERNRGNFPPRFSGRQFPNYSSELNVNALELEDSALYLCASGQLNTEAFFGQGTRLTVV.

CDR3 sequence (DNA): TGCAGCGTTTCCCAGGTTCCGGGACAGGGAGGGTACGAGCAGTACTTC. Amino acids: CSVSQVPGQGGYEQYF. The J gene is TRBJ2-7, the V gene TRBV29-1; 9 nucleotides line up with TRBD1. With 5 bases clipped from V and 4 bases from J, the junction kept 15 bases outside the gene matches. CDR1 is SQVTM and CDR2 is ANQGSEA in the germline V gene. The length of the CDR3 is 16 residues.

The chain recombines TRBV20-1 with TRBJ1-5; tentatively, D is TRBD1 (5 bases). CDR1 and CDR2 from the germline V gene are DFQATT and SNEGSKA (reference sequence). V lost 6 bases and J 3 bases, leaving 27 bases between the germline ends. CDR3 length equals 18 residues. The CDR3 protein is CSASNPQRQPLFNQPQHF. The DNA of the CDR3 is TGCAGTGCGAGCAACCCTCAGAGACAGCCCTTATTCAATCAGCCCCAGCATTTT.

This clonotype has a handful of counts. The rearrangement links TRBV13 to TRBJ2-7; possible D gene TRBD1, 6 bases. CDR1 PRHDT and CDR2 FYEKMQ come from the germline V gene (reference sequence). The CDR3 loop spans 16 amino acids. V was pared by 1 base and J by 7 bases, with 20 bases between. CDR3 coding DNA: TGTGCCAGCAGCTTAGATCCCGGGACATCACTTGGGGAGCAGTACTTC. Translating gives CASSLDPGTSLGEQYF.

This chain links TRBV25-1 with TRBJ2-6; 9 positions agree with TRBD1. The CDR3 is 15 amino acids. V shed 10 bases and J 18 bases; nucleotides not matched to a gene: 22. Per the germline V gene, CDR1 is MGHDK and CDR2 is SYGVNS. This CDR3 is CATGQGSSGANVRTF. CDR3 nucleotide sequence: TGTGCCACCGGACAGGGGAGCTCTGGGGCCAACGTTCGGACTTTC.

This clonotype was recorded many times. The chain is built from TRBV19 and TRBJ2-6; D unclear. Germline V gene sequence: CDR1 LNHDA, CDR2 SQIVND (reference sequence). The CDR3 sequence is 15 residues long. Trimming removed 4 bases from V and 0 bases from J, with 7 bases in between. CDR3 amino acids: CASSTGISGANVLTF. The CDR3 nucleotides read TGTGCCAGTAGTACAGGAATCTCTGGGGCCAACGTCCTGACTTTC.

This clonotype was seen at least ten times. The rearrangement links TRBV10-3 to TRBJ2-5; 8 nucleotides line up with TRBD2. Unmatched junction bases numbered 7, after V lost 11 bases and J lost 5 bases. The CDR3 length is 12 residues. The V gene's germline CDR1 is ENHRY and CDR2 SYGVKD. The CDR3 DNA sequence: TGTGCCTCTAAAGCGGGGGATGAGACCCAGTACTTC. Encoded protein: CASKAGDETQYF.

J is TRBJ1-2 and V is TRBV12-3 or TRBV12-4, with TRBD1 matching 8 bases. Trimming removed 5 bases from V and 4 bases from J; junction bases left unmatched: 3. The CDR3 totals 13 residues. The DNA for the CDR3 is TGTGCCAGCAGTGGACAGGGCCGCTATGGCTACACCTTC. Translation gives CASSGQGRYGYTF.

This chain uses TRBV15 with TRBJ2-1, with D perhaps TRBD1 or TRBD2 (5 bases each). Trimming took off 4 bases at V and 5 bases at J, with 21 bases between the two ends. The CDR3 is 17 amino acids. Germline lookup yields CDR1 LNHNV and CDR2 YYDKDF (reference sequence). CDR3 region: CATSTLSGEQGHNEQFF. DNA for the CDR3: TGTGCCACCAGCACCCTTTCCGGAGAGCAGGGACACAATGAGCAGTTCTTC.

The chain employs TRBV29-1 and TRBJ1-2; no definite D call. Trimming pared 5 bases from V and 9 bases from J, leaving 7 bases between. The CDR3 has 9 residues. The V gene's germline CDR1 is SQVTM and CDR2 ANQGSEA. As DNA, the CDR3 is TGCAGCGTTAGGCAGAGCTACACCTTC. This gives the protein CSVRQSYTF. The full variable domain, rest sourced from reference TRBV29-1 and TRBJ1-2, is SAVISQKPSRDICQRGTSLTIQCQVDSQVTMMFWYRQQPGQSLTLIATANQGSEATYESGFVIDKFPISRPNLTFSTLTVSNMSPEDSSIYLCSVRQSYTFGSGTRLTVV.

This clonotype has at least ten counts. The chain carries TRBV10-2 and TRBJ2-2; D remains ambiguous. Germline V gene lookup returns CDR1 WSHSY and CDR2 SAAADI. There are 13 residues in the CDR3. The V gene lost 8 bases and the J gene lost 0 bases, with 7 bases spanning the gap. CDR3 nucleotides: TGCGCCAGCGGCGCCGCGAACACCGGGGAGCTGTTTTTT. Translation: CASGAANTGELFF.

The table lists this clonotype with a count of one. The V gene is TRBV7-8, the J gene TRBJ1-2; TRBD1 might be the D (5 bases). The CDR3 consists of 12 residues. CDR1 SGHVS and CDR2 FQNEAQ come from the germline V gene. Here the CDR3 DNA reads TGTGCTAGACCCAGGGAAAACTATGGCTACACCTTC. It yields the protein CARPRENYGYTF.